The table lists the clone carrying this T cell receptor beta chain with many counts. Its antigen remains unknown. This sample was taken from a study of a mutant IDH1 vaccine in newly diagnosed glioma. The overall study: Beginning 4-6 weeks after radiotherapy alone, or with temozolomide cycles, vaccination took place.

Overall study findings and caveats: The authors found pseudoprogression apparently unrelated to changes in top peripheral T cell clonotypes.

Method: immunoSEQ multiplex PCR; TCRdb's copy keeps in-frame clones and lacks some. Among about 36,000 clones listed, around 75% were seen once. Described time point: week 47, end of study. Topical imiquimod accompanied each vaccine dose, which consisted of 300 ug of mutant IDH1 20-mer peptide. New IDH1-mutant, ATRX-lost WHO grade 3 or 4 astrocytomas occurred in donors. V was cut by 5 bases and J by 4 bases, with 9 bases left in between. The CDR3 has 13 amino acids. Germline-derived CDR1 and CDR2 are SGHAT and FQNNGV. J is TRBJ2-1 and V is TRBV11-2; D gene ambiguous. The source is a middle-aged man with glioma. The sequencing here drew on PBMCs, taken from a glioma patient whose treatment included an IDH1 peptide vaccine. CDR3: CASSPANYNEQFF. CDR3 nucleotides: TGTGCCAGCAGCCCGGCCAATTACAATGAGCAGTTCTTC. The full variable domain, with the rest looked up from reference TRBV11-2 and TRBJ2-1, is EAGVAQSPRYKIIEKRQSVAFWCNPISGHATLYWYQQILGQGPKLLIQFQNNGVVDDSQLPKDRFSAERLKGVDSTLKIQPAKLEDSAVYLCASSPANYNEQFFGPGTRLTVL.